These 27 T cell receptor beta chains were all obtained from the same sample, sequenced in a study of shared clonotypes between healthy human individuals (dated by TCRdb to 2018 to 2020). Library prep was done by the immunoSEQ multiplex PCR assay. The source is immuneACCESS, and TCRdb retained only in-frame sequences with V and J called. Part of the clones is not carried over; for the studies checked, unresolved V genes explain less than half of this, and the remainder is unexplained. The sample profile shows a few million clones; 90% to 95% of them were found once. The ten largest make up around 0.14% of the sample. The sequenced sample consisted of naive CD4+ T cells sorted from blood. Read against the paper, the sample's cell subset or site label means: CD45RA+ positively selected. The receptors here all came from a man between 18 and 35 years old in good health.

V usage is TRBV6-1 and J usage is TRBJ2-7; tentatively, D is TRBD1 (6 bases). The length of the CDR3 is 11 residues. Germline V gene data show CDR1 as MNHNS and CDR2 as SASEGT. Trimming shortened V by 9 bases and J by 3 bases, and 9 bases separated the two germline ends. For the CDR3, the DNA is TGTGCCAGTGGACAGAACTACGAGCAGTACTTC. This sequence encodes CASGQNYEQYF.

This sequence joins TRBV6-4 and TRBJ1-3, with TRBD1 matching 7 bases. This CDR3 is 14 amino acids long. Germline lookup yields CDR1 MRHNA and CDR2 SNTAGT. The trim removed 6 bases at V and 9 bases at J, leaving 11 bases unmatched. The DNA of the CDR3 is TGTGCCAGCAGGGACACAGGGGATGTCGGCACCATATATTTT. Translating it yields CASRDTGDVGTIYF.

As for this clone: The same CDR3 can be traced to other DNA sequences in this sample. The chain couples TRBV5-1 to TRBJ2-5; TRBD2 aligns across 8 bases. V lost 2 bases, J lost 5 bases, and 5 bases stayed unmatched. The CDR3 runs 14 residues. Looked up from germline, CDR1 is SGHRS and CDR2 is YFSETQ. CDR3 DNA sequence: TGCGCCAGCAGCTTCGGACTAGCCGGTGAGACCCAGTACTTC. Its translation is CASSFGLAGETQYF.

The chain combines TRBV27 with TRBJ2-2; 8 bases align to TRBD2. The length of the CDR3 is 18 residues. The germline V gene has CDR1 MNHEY and CDR2 SMNVEV (reference sequence). The ends lost 7 bases at V and 0 bases at J; junction bases unmatched: 13. This CDR3 is CASNPGLGRVSNTGELFF. The CDR3 DNA sequence: TGTGCCAGCAATCCGGGACTAGGCCGCGTATCGAACACCGGGGAGCTGTTTTTT.

This clone was observed once. This chain joins TRBV5-1 and TRBJ2-5; no definite D call. The CDR3 sequence is 13 residues long. With 7 bases removed from V and 1 base from J, the gap between germline ends came to 11 bases. Germline V gene sequence: CDR1 SGHRS, CDR2 YFSETQ. The CDR3 loop reads CASARSAQETQYF. CDR3 bases: TGCGCCAGCGCAAGATCAGCCCAAGAGACCCAGTACTTC.

This clone was found once. The V and J genes are TRBV5-6 and TRBJ2-3; possibly TRBD2 for D (6 bases). Germline CDR1 SGHDT, CDR2 YYEEEE. The germline V and J ends were trimmed by 4 bases and 2 bases, with 11 bases remaining between them. CDR3 length: 14 amino acids. The CDR3 DNA is TGTGCCAGCAGCCTGACGGGGGTCACAGATACGCAGTATTTT. Amino acid sequence: CASSLTGVTDTQYF.

This chain uses TRBV7-6 with TRBJ2-1, with 8 bases matching TRBD1. CDR3 length: 17 residues. Germline V gene sequence: CDR1 SGHVS, CDR2 FNYEAQ. The trim removed 1 base at V and 2 bases at J, leaving 7 bases unmatched. CDR3 sequence (DNA): TGTGCCAGCAGCTTAGTGGGACAGGCAATAACCTACAATGAGCAGTTCTTC. It is translated as CASSLVGQAITYNEQFF.

This clone was detected a few times. The identical CDR3 is also encoded by other nucleotide sequences in the sample. The CDR3 region has the DNA TGCGCCAGCAGCTTGGGAAGGGGGCAAGAGACCCAGTACTTC. It translates to CASSLGRGQETQYF. This sequence joins TRBV5-1 and TRBJ2-5; D possibly corresponds to TRBD1 (6 bases). V lost 0 bases and J 2 bases, leaving 8 bases between the germline ends. The length of the CDR3 is 14 residues. Germline CDR1 reads SGHRS; CDR2 reads YFSETQ.

In nucleotides, the CDR3 is TGTGCCAGCAGCTTGGCTACCTCCGGGGAGCTGTTTTTT. Translated, it gives CASSLATSGELFF. V is TRBV5-4 and J is TRBJ2-2; D not resolved. The CDR3 spans 13 residues. Per germline, CDR1 SGHNT and CDR2 YYREEE (reference sequence). The V and J ends lost 0 bases and 6 bases respectively, with 6 bases between them.

The chain joins TRBV19 to TRBJ1-2, with D tentatively TRBD1 (5 bases). This CDR3 is built from 14 residues. CDR1 is LNHDA and CDR2 is SQIVND in the germline V gene (reference sequence). V was cut by 3 bases and J by 1 base, with 9 bases left in between. The CDR3 sequence is CASSIEGFNYGYTF. CDR3 nucleotide sequence: TGTGCCAGTAGTATTGAGGGGTTTAACTATGGCTACACCTTC.

The chain links TRBV27 to TRBJ1-5, with 7 bases lining up with TRBD1. The CDR3 runs to 14 residues. Germline loops: CDR1 MNHEY, CDR2 SMNVEV (reference sequence). The V gene end was trimmed by 7 bases and the J gene end by 0 bases; junction bases not matched to a gene: 3. The CDR3 DNA sequence: TGTGCCAGCAAGGGGGCGCCTAGCAATCAGCCCCAGCATTTT. Protein: CASKGAPSNQPQHF.

The chain uses TRBV7-9 and TRBJ2-3, with 7 bases matching TRBD2. V lost 6 bases and J lost 4; bases outside the gene matches: 10. CDR3 length: 15 amino acids. Looked up from germline, CDR1 is SEHNR and CDR2 is FQNEAQ (reference sequence). The CDR3 DNA follows: TGTGCCAGCAGAACGGGCGGGAGTCCGCCAGATACGCAGTATTTT. It specifies CASRTGGSPPDTQYF.

V is TRBV27 and J is TRBJ1-3, with TRBD1 matching over 7 bases. The CDR3 runs 17 residues. The V gene's germline CDR1 is MNHEY and CDR2 SMNVEV (reference sequence). With 4 bases clipped from V and 0 bases from J, the junction kept 9 bases outside the gene matches. CDR3 residues: CASSSLTGKASGNTIYF. The CDR3 DNA sequence: TGTGCCAGCAGTTCTTTGACAGGGAAGGCCTCTGGAAACACCATATATTTT.

V usage is TRBV6-1 and J usage is TRBJ2-7, with a weak D call TRBD1 (5 bases). Per germline, CDR1 MNHNS and CDR2 SASEGT. The V and J ends lost 7 bases and 4 bases respectively, with 5 bases between them. This CDR3 contains 10 residues. The CDR3 nucleotides are TGTGCCAGCAAGGGGTACGAGCAGTACTTC. Protein sequence: CASKGYEQYF.

The chain combines TRBV19 with TRBJ1-5, with 10 positions matching TRBD1. V lost 5 bases, J lost 7 bases, and 14 bases stayed unmatched. CDR1 is LNHDA, CDR2 SQIVND, per germline (reference sequence). The CDR3 extends over 17 amino acids. The DNA for the CDR3 is TGTGCCAGTAGTTCACACCGACAGGGGGCTTCGCAACAGCCCCAGCATTTT. Its protein product is CASSSHRQGASQQPQHF.

V gene TRBV18 combines with J gene TRBJ2-3; D perhaps matches TRBD2 (6 bases). V lost 5 bases to trimming and J lost 4 bases, with 10 bases between them. The germline gives CDR1 KGHSH, CDR2 LQKENI. This CDR3 has 13 amino acids. This CDR3 is CASSAPGADTQYF. Written as DNA, the CDR3 is TGTGCCAGCTCAGCGCCGGGGGCAGATACGCAGTATTTT.

The chain employs TRBV30 and TRBJ1-2; D unresolved. V was shortened by 7 bases and J by 8 bases, with 14 bases between the two germline ends. Looked up from germline, CDR1 is GTSNPN and CDR2 is SVGIG (reference sequence). This CDR3 comprises 11 residues. The chain's CDR3 is CASRPGLGYTF. In DNA form, the CDR3 reads TGTGCCTCCCGCCCGGGCCTAGGCTACACCTTC.

The chain carries TRBV28 and TRBJ2-7; 7 nucleotides line up with TRBD1. This CDR3 is 16 amino acids long. V dropped 5 bases and J dropped 2; count of bases not matched to a gene: 12. Germline V lookup: CDR1 MDHEN, CDR2 SYDVKM. The CDR3 DNA is TGTGCCAGCAGTGACATCATACAGGGGATGACCTACGAGCAGTACTTC. Amino acids: CASSDIIQGMTYEQYF.

The rearrangement links TRBV27 to TRBJ2-4; 8 nucleotides align to TRBD2. Germline CDR1 reads MNHEY; CDR2 reads SMNVEV (reference sequence). The CDR3 contains 22 residues. V shed 5 bases, J shed 5 bases, and the junction held 29 bases outside the gene matches. The CDR3 nucleotides are TGTGCCAGCAGTCTTTGCCCCTTCACAGCGGGGGTGGGTGTGGGGAGTGAAAACATTCAGTACTTC. This translates into CASSLCPFTAGVGVGSENIQYF.

This chain links TRBV11-2 with TRBJ2-5; D might be TRBD1 (5 bases). Germline V gene lookup returns CDR1 SGHAT and CDR2 FQNNGV. V lost 6 bases and J 9 bases, leaving 17 bases between the germline ends. The CDR3 spans 13 residues. In nucleotides, the CDR3 is TGTGCCAGCAGTGAACAGGTTGACGGACCCCAGTACTTC. Protein sequence: CASSEQVDGPQYF.

This rearrangement joins TRBV7-2 to TRBJ1-2; no clear D gene. This CDR3 contains 15 residues. Trimming pared 3 bases from V and 5 bases from J, leaving 16 bases between. Germline V gene lookup returns CDR1 SGHTA and CDR2 FQGNSA. The CDR3, as DNA: TGTGCCAGCAGCTTTTTTTCTGGGGAGTTGTATGGCTACACCTTC. Translated, it gives CASSFFSGELYGYTF.

V gene TRBV9 combines with J gene TRBJ2-5; 11 bases agree with TRBD2. V lost 0 bases and J lost 5; bases outside the gene matches: 9. The germline CDR1 and CDR2 sequences are SGDLS and YYNGEE. The CDR3 spans 17 residues. The DNA of the CDR3 is TGTGCCAGCAGCGTAGGTCATAGCGGGGGGGCCGCGGAGACCCAGTACTTC. Residues: CASSVGHSGGAAETQYF. Based on the CDR3 plus reference TRBV9 and TRBJ2-5, the full variable domain is DSGVTQTPKHLITATGQRVTLRCSPRSGDLSVYWYQQSLDQGLQFLIQYYNGEERAKGNILERFSAQQFPDLHSELNLSSLELGDSALYFCASSVGHSGGAAETQYFGPGTRLLVL.

The DNA of the CDR3 is TGCGCCAGCAGCTCCTGGGCGCTTACGCCAGATACGCAGTATTTT. Its protein is CASSSWALTPDTQYF. The rearrangement uses TRBV5-1 and TRBJ2-3; D unresolved. This CDR3 is built from 15 residues. Germline-derived CDR1 and CDR2 are SGHRS and YFSETQ. The V gene lost 3 bases and the J gene lost 4 bases, with 15 bases spanning the gap.

The J gene is TRBJ2-5, the V gene TRBV4-2, with 9 bases matching TRBD2. With the DNA end fitting TRBJ2-7 better, the J assignment may be wrong. Germline CDR1 LGHNA, CDR2 YNFKEQ. The CDR3 length is 14 residues. The CDR3 bases are TGTGCCAGCAGCCACAATAGCGGGAGTGGCGAGCAGTACTTC. It codes for CASSHNSGSGEQYF.

The chain uses TRBV2 and TRBJ1-3; D gene uncertain. The CDR3 has 16 amino acids. The ends were cut back, 4 bases at V and 0 bases at J, with 13 bases in the middle. Germline-derived CDR1 and CDR2 are SNHLY and FYNNEI. In DNA, the CDR3 is TGTGCCAGCAGTGTGGACGGAAGCCGCTCTGGAAACACCATATATTTT. As protein: CASSVDGSRSGNTIYF.

The chain joins TRBV4-1 to TRBJ1-3; 7 bases line up with TRBD1. CDR1 and CDR2 (germline): MGHRA, YSYEKL. V shed 4 bases, J shed 0 bases, and the junction held 3 bases outside the gene matches. The CDR3 sequence is 15 residues long. DNA for the CDR3: TGCGCCAGCAGCCCGGACAGGACCTCTGGAAACACCATATATTTT. Amino acids: CASSPDRTSGNTIYF.

The V call is TRBV6-5, the J call TRBJ1-1; D is unclear. Trimming stripped 0 bases from V and 0 bases from J, with 5 bases between. The CDR3 contains 14 residues. The germline gives CDR1 MNHEY, CDR2 SVGAGI. The CDR3 region has the DNA TGTGCCAGCAGTTACTCGATAATGAACACTGAAGCTTTCTTT. Amino acid sequence: CASSYSIMNTEAFF.